The next 13 T cell receptor beta chains were all read from a single sample in a study of Ad26.COV2.S vaccination and SARS-CoV-2 variants. TCRdb's copy holds only in-frame clones and misses some; the assay was immunoSEQ multiplex PCR. Here the sample spans 450,000 to 550,000 clones, roughly 87% being singletons. Treatment of the sample: around 19 received Ad26.COV2.S at low or high dose, single or two shots; five or six received placebo; per-sample allocation not given. Specimens were obtained on day 63 following the first vaccine or placebo injection. The sequenced sample was peripheral blood, obtained in a trial of Ad26.COV2.S vaccine versus placebo. The source of these receptors is a person between 18 and 65 years old who received the Ad26.COV2.S COVID-19 vaccine or a placebo.

CDR3 residues: CASRRFQETQYF. The CDR3 DNA reads as TGTGCCAGCAGAAGGTTTCAAGAGACCCAGTACTTC. The rearrangement joins TRBV7-9 to TRBJ2-5; D is ambiguous. This CDR3 contains 12 residues. CDR1 SEHNR and CDR2 FQNEAQ come from the germline V gene (reference sequence). V lost 6 bases and J lost 2, with 7 bases in between.

This chain joins TRBV30 and TRBJ2-3; the D is unclear. The V end lost 4 bases, the J end lost 4 bases, and 21 bases lay between the germline ends. Germline assignment: CDR1 GTSNPN and CDR2 SVGIG (reference sequence). The CDR3 runs to 16 residues. The CDR3 DNA reads TGTGCCTGGACCCAAGGAACGAGCGTCTCAGCAGATACGCAGTATTTT. It codes for CAWTQGTSVSADTQYF. Supplemented by reference TRBV30 and TRBJ2-3, the full variable domain reads SQTIHQWPATLVQPVGSPLSLECTVEGTSNPNLYWYRQAAGRGLQLLFYSVGIGQISSEVPQNLSASRPQDRQFILSSKKLLLSDSGFYLCAWTQGTSVSADTQYFGPGTRLTVL.

The chain recombines TRBV7-9 with TRBJ2-2, with D possibly matching TRBD1 (5 bases). CDR3 size: 14 residues. Germline lookup yields CDR1 SEHNR and CDR2 FQNEAQ (reference sequence). V was trimmed by 3 bases and J by 4 bases, leaving 9 bases between them. DNA for the CDR3: TGTGCCAGCAGCTTTTCAGGGTTCACCGGGGAGCTGTTTTTT. Translated, it gives CASSFSGFTGELFF.

This clone was recorded a few times. The V and J genes are TRBV19 and TRBJ2-6; tentatively, D is TRBD1 (6 bases). V shed 7 bases and J shed 0 bases, with 22 bases lying between them. Looked up from germline, CDR1 is LNHDA and CDR2 is SQIVND (reference sequence). This CDR3 has 19 amino acids. CDR3 nucleotide sequence: TGTGCCAGTACCTCTGGCTGGGGGCAGAGCCTCTCTGGGGCCAACGTCCTGACTTTC. Residues: CASTSGWGQSLSGANVLTF. Drawing the rest from reference TRBV19 and TRBJ2-6, the complete variable domain is DGGITQSPKYLFRKEGQNVTLSCEQNLNHDAMYWYRQDPGQGLRLIYYSQIVNDFQKGDIAEGYSVSREKKESFPLTVTSAQKNPTAFYLCASTSGWGQSLSGANVLTFGAGSRLTVL.

The chain couples TRBV6-5 to TRBJ2-5, with 9 bases fitting TRBD2. The CDR3 runs 13 residues. Per germline, CDR1 MNHEY and CDR2 SVGAGI. J was trimmed by 1 base and V by 6 bases; bases with no gene match: 0. This CDR3 is CASRTSGQETQYF. CDR3 DNA sequence: TGTGCCAGCAGGACTAGCGGCCAAGAGACCCAGTACTTC.

The J gene is TRBJ1-1, the V gene TRBV29-1, with D hard to call. Germline CDR1 SQVTM, CDR2 ANQGSEA. Trimming stripped 2 bases from V and 1 base from J, with 11 bases between. This CDR3 has 14 residues. DNA of the CDR3: TGCAGCGTTGAAAAACATCCACGGAACACTGAAGCTTTCTTT. Its protein product is CSVEKHPRNTEAFF.

This chain's CDR3 is CASNTPSGVYGYTF. CDR3 DNA sequence: TGTGCCAGCAATACGCCATCGGGGGTCTATGGCTACACCTTC. This rearrangement joins TRBV6-6 to TRBJ1-2, with D tentatively TRBD1 (5 bases). Trimming cost V 7 bases and J 4 bases, with 16 bases left between them. The CDR3 spans 14 residues. The V gene's germline CDR1 is MNHNY and CDR2 SVGAGI (reference sequence).

This chain uses TRBV4-1 with TRBJ1-2; TRBD1 agrees at 7 bases. The germline CDR1 and CDR2 sequences are MGHRA and YSYEKL. Unmatched junction bases numbered 14, after V lost 8 bases and J lost 5 bases. CDR3 length: 15 residues. CDR3: CASLRDQTGNYGYTF. In nucleotides, the CDR3 is TGCGCCAGCCTTCGGGATCAGACAGGGAATTATGGCTACACCTTC.

The J gene is TRBJ2-2, the V gene TRBV6-5, with D tentatively TRBD1 (5 bases). The germline CDR1 and CDR2 sequences are MNHEY and SVGAGI. The V and J ends lost 0 bases and 3 bases respectively, with 8 bases between them. The CDR3 length is 15 residues. CDR3 DNA sequence: TGTGCCAGCAGTTACTCTTTCAGGGACACCGGGGAGCTGTTTTTT. This sequence encodes CASSYSFRDTGELFF.

The chain uses TRBV11-1 and TRBJ2-5; TRBD2 matches 7 bases. CDR3 length: 15 amino acids. In germline, CDR1 is SGHAT, CDR2 FQDESV (reference sequence). J was trimmed by 5 bases and V by 0 bases; bases with no gene match: 6. Written as DNA, the CDR3 is TGTGCCAGCAGCTTAGCCCGCGGGAGCCGGGAGACCCAGTACTTC. Amino acids: CASSLARGSRETQYF.

V usage is TRBV19 and J usage is TRBJ2-7, with 15 bases fitting TRBD2. The CDR3 has 20 residues. The germline CDR1 and CDR2 sequences are LNHDA and SQIVND (reference sequence). After removal of 5 bases from V and 3 bases from J, the junction contained 17 bases not matched to a gene. The CDR3 sequence is CASSPLGGLAGGTSIYEQYF. The CDR3 DNA is TGTGCCAGTAGTCCCCTGGGGGGACTAGCGGGAGGTACGTCCATCTACGAGCAGTACTTC. Variable domain in full (rest from reference TRBV19 and TRBJ2-7): DGGITQSPKYLFRKEGQNVTLSCEQNLNHDAMYWYRQDPGQGLRLIYYSQIVNDFQKGDIAEGYSVSREKKESFPLTVTSAQKNPTAFYLCASSPLGGLAGGTSIYEQYFGPGTRLTVT.

This clone has only a few counts. The V call is TRBV6-5, the J call TRBJ2-1; the D gene is possibly TRBD2 (7 bases). Germline lookup yields CDR1 MNHEY and CDR2 SVGAGI. The CDR3 has 12 amino acids. Deletions cut 1 base from V and 10 bases from J, with 8 bases between. The CDR3 coding sequence is TGTGCCAGCAGTTACTGGGGGGGCGAGCAGTTCTTC. This sequence encodes CASSYWGGEQFF.

As concerns this clone: The same CDR3 also results from other DNA sequences found in this sample. The CDR3 spells CSVEDRGANYGYTF. DNA for the CDR3: TGCAGCGTTGAAGATCGAGGGGCTAACTATGGCTACACCTTC. The J gene is TRBJ1-2, the V gene TRBV29-1, with TRBD1 as a possible D gene (5 bases). The ends were cut back, 0 bases at V and 0 bases at J, with 8 bases in the middle. Looked up from germline, CDR1 is SQVTM and CDR2 is ANQGSEA. This CDR3 is 14 amino acids long.